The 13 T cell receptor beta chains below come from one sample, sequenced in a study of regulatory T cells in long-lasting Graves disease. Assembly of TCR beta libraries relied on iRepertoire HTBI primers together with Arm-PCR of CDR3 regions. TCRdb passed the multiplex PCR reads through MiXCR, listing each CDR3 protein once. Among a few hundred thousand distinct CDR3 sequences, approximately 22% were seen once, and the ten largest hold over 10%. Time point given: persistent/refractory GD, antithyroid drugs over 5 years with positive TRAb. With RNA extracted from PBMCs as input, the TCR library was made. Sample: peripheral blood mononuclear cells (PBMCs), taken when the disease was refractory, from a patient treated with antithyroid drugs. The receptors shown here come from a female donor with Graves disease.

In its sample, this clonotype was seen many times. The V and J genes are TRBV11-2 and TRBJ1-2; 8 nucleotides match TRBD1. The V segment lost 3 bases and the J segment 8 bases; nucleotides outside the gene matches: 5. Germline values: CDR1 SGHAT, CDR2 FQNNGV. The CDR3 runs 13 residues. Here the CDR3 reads CASSFQGAVGYTF. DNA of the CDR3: TGTGCCAGCAGCTTCCAGGGGGCGGTGGGCTACACCTTC.

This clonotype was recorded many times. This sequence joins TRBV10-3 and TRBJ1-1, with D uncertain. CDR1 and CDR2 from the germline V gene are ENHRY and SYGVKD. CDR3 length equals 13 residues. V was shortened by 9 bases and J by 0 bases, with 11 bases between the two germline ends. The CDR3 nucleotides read TGTGCCATTATATCGGACCTGAACACTGAAGCTTTCTTT. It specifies CAIISDLNTEAFF.

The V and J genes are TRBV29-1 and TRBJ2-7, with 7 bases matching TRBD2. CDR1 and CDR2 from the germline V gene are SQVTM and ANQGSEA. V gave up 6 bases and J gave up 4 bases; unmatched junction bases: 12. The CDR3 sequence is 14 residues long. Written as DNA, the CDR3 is TGCAGCGTGAACCCCAGCGGGAAGAAGTACGAGCAGTACTTC. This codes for CSVNPSGKKYEQYF.

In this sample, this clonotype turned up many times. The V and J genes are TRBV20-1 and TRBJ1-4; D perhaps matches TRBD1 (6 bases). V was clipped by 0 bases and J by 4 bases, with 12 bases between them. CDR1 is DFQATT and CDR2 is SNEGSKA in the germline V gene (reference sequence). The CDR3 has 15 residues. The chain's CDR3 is CSARDLQGLNEKLFF. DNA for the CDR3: TGCAGTGCTAGAGATCTGCAGGGGCTTAATGAAAAACTGTTTTTT.

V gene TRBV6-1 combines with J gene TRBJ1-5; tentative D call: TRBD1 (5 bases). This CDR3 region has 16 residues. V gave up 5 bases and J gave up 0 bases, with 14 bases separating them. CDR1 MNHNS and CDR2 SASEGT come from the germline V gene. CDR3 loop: CASSPADILSNQPQHF. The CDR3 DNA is TGTGCCAGCAGTCCTGCGGACATTCTTAGCAATCAGCCCCAGCATTTT.

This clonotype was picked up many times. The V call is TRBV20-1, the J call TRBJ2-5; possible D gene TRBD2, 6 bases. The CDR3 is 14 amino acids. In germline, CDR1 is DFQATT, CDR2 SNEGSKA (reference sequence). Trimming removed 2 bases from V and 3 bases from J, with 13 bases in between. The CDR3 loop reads CSARPRGFEETQYF. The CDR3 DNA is TGCAGTGCTAGACCCCGGGGGTTTGAAGAGACCCAGTACTTC.

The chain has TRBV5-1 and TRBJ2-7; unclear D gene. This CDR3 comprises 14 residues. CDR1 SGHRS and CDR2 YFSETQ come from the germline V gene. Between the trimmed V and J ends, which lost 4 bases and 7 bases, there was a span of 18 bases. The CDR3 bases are TGCGCCAGCAGCCCTGTAGGTCTTAGTTCTGAGCAGTACTTC. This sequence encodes CASSPVGLSSEQYF.

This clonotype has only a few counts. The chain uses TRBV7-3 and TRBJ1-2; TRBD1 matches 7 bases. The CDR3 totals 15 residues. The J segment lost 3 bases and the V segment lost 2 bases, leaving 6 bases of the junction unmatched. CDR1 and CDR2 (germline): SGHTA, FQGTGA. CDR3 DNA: TGTGCCAGCAGCTTATCCCCCGGGACAGACTATGGCTACACCTTC. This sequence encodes CASSLSPGTDYGYTF.

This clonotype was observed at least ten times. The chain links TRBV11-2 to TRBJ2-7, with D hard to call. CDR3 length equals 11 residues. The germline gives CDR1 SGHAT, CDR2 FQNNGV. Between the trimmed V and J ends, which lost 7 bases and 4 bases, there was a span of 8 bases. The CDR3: CASTWSYEQYF. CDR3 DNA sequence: TGTGCCAGCACTTGGAGTTACGAGCAGTACTTC.

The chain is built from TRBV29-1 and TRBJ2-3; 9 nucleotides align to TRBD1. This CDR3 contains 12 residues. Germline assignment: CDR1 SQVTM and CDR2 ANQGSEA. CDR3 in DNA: TGCAGTTCAAGGACAGGGGTAGATACGCAGTATTTT. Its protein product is CSSRTGVDTQYF.

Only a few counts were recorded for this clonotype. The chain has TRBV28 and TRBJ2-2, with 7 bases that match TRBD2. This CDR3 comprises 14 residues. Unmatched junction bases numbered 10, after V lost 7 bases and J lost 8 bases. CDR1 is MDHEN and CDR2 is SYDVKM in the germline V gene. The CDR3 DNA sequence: TGTGCCAGCACGGGGGGAGGGCCGCCAGGGGAGCTGTTTTTT. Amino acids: CASTGGGPPGELFF.

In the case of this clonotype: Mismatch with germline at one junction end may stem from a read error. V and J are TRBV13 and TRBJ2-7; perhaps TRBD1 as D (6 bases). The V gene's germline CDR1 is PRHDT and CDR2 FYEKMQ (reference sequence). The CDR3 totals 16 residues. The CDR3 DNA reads TGTGCCAGCAGCTTACGATCAGGGGTTATGAAGGGCGAGCAGCACTTC. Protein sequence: CASSLRSGVMKGEQHF.

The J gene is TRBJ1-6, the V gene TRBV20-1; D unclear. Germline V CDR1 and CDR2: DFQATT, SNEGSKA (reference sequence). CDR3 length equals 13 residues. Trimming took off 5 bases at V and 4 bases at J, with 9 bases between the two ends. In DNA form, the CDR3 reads TGCAGTGCTCACGTCATGTATAATTCACCCCTCCACTTT. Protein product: CSAHVMYNSPLHF.